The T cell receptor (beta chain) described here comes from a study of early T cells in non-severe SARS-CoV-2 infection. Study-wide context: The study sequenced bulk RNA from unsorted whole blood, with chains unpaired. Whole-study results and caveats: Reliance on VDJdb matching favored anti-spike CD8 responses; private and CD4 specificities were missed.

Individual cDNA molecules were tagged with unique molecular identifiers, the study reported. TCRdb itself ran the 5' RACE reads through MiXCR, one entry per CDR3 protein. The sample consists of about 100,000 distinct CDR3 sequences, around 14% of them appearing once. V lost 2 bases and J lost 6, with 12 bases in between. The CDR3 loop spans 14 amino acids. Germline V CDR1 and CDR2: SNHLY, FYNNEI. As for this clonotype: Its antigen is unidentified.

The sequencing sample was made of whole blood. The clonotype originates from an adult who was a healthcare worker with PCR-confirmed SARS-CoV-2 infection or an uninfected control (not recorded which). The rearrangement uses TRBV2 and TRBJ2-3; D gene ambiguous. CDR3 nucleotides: TGTGCCAGCAGTGAATGGCACACCCCGGATACGCAGTATTTT. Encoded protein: CASSEWHTPDTQYF.